This T cell receptor beta chain was sequenced during a study of OX40 agonist ivuxolimab in advanced cancers. For the study at large: Ivuxolimab, which patients received intravenously every 2 weeks, was dosed at 0.01 to 10 mg/kg. Eligibility rules accepted prior anti-PD-1, anti-PD-L1 or anti-CTLA-4 therapy, and around 44% had some.

Details on this clone: The antigen remains unidentified.

Assay: immunoSEQ multiplex PCR; the TCRdb copy retains only in-frame clones and omits some. The sample has 80,000 to 100,000 clones; 94% are singletons. Overall study findings and caveats: Among the least clonally expanded were partial responders at 0.1-3.0 mg/kg.

This receptor was identified in an adult with an advanced solid tumor such as melanoma, head and neck, liver or kidney cancer. The specimen comprised CD4+ or CD8+ T cells sorted from blood, sampled in a trial of the OX40 agonist ivuxolimab.

CDR3 DNA: TGTGCCAGCAGTCCGCGGGGGAACACTGAAGCTTTCTTT. This codes for CASSPRGNTEAFF. V is TRBV6-1 and J is TRBJ1-1; D is ambiguous. CDR3 length: 13 amino acids. Germline assignment: CDR1 MNHNS and CDR2 SASEGT. V was shortened by 5 bases and J by 1 base, with 8 bases between the two germline ends.